These 10 T cell receptor beta chains were all obtained from the same sample, sequenced in a study of identical twins. One entry per CDR3 protein, called by TCRdb with MiXCR from the 5' RACE reads. The repertoire includes 450,000 to 650,000 distinct CDR3 sequences, around 15% of them detected once, and roughly 0.43% sits in the top ten. A further study also used this sample, focusing on yellow fever vaccine responses in identical twins.

Sequencing input: CD4+ T cells sorted from blood. All receptors derive from a woman aged 18-35 years in good health.

This clonotype was observed many times. The CDR3 bases are TGCAGTGCTAGAGGGGTACAGGGGGTTATGACAGATACGCAGTATTTT. The encoded protein is CSARGVQGVMTDTQYF. The chain uses TRBV20-1 and TRBJ2-3; 8 bases align to TRBD1. The germline V gene encodes CDR1 DFQATT and CDR2 SNEGSKA (reference sequence). V was pared by 1 base and J by 3 bases, with 9 bases of the junction left unmatched. The CDR3 is 16 residues long.

This clonotype was counted between two and nine times. This sequence joins TRBV7-3 and TRBJ2-1, with 13 bases fitting TRBD2. The J segment lost 0 bases and the V segment lost 1 base, leaving 9 bases of the junction unmatched. This CDR3 region has 20 residues. CDR1 and CDR2 (germline): SGHTA, FQGTGA. CDR3 coding DNA: TGTGCCAGCAGCTTAATTGGGACTAGCGGGATTATGAGCTCCTACAATGAGCAGTTCTTC. Its translation: CASSLIGTSGIMSSYNEQFF.

V and J are TRBV3-1 and TRBJ2-3, with D tentatively TRBD2 (6 bases). CDR1 and CDR2 from the germline V gene are LGHDT and YNNKEL (reference sequence). The CDR3 totals 16 residues. Trimming removed 8 bases at V and 0 bases at J, with 18 bases between. The chain's CDR3 is CASGGWAGSSTDTQYF. In DNA, the CDR3 is TGTGCCAGCGGCGGTTGGGCGGGAAGCAGCACAGATACGCAGTATTTT.

This clonotype was observed a few times. V is TRBV10-1 and J is TRBJ2-2; the D is unclear. The CDR3 has 14 amino acids. The ends were cut back, 4 bases at V and 0 bases at J, with 6 bases in the middle. Germline loops: CDR1 WNHNN, CDR2 SYGVQD (reference sequence). CDR3 amino acids: CASSGAANTGELFF. In DNA, the CDR3 is TGCGCCAGCAGTGGAGCCGCGAACACCGGGGAGCTGTTTTTT.

This clonotype has only a few counts. This chain uses TRBV20-1 with TRBJ1-1; D may be TRBD1 (6 bases). V shed 5 bases and J shed 0 bases, with 16 bases lying between them. In germline, CDR1 is DFQATT, CDR2 SNEGSKA (reference sequence). The CDR3 consists of 15 residues. The chain's CDR3 is CSAVHGGAMNTEAFF. CDR3 sequence (DNA): TGCAGTGCTGTGCATGGGGGCGCGATGAACACTGAAGCTTTCTTT.

The chain links TRBV18 to TRBJ2-2; unclear D gene. The V gene's germline CDR1 is KGHSH and CDR2 LQKENI. Between the trimmed V and J ends, which lost 2 bases and 1 base, there was a span of 8 bases. The CDR3 has 15 residues. In nucleotides, the CDR3 is TGTGCCAGCTCACCAGCATCCGGGAACACCGGGGAGCTGTTTTTT. This sequence encodes CASSPASGNTGELFF.

V is TRBV5-1 and J is TRBJ2-1; a weak D match, TRBD1 (7 bases). The length of the CDR3 is 16 residues. Germline V gives CDR1 SGHRS, CDR2 YFSETQ. Trimming cost V 5 bases and J 12 bases, with 27 bases left between them. The CDR3 region is CASSLRGDRNLLVQFF. DNA of the CDR3: TGCGCCAGCAGTCTCAGGGGGGACAGAAATCTTCTCGTGCAGTTCTTC.

This sequence joins TRBV20-1 and TRBJ2-7; 11 bases match TRBD1. Trimming at V came to 3 bases and at J to 5 bases, leaving 6 bases not matched to a gene. The germline V gene has CDR1 DFQATT and CDR2 SNEGSKA (reference sequence). The CDR3 is 14 residues long. The DNA for the CDR3 is TGCAGTGCTAGGGGGGACAGGGGGATCGACGAGCAGTACGTC. As protein: CSARGDRGIDEQYV.

This clonotype was observed a few times. This sequence joins TRBV12-3 or TRBV12-4 and TRBJ2-7; either TRBD1 or TRBD2 may supply D (5 bases each). The CDR3 covers 13 residues. The germline V and J ends were trimmed by 6 bases and 1 base, with 10 bases remaining between them. The CDR3: CASRRDGSYEQYF. Written as DNA, the CDR3 is TGTGCCAGCAGGAGGGACGGATCCTACGAGCAGTACTTC.

This clonotype has a handful of counts. The rearrangement uses TRBV5-1 and TRBJ2-1; TRBD1 matches 9 bases. This CDR3 spans 14 amino acids. Germline V CDR1 and CDR2: SGHRS, YFSETQ. Trimming took 0 bases from V and 6 from J; bases not matched to a gene: 1. CDR3 residues: CASSLETGGNEQFF. DNA for the CDR3: TGCGCCAGCAGCTTGGAGACAGGGGGCAATGAGCAGTTCTTC.